This T cell receptor (beta chain) emerged from a study of T cell responses to AZD1222 COVID-19 vaccine. General study findings and limits: Mapped onto spike, vaccine-associated CD4 TCRs spanned it and were dominant at 160-218 and 743-854. The study reported that nearly half of spike-specific TCRs target unmutated variant regions. Seropositive AZD1222 recipients at baseline numbered only five or six. Clonal diversity was possibly underestimated, and white British individuals and females predominated among donors.

V was cut by 6 bases and J by 4 bases, with 17 bases left in between. CDR3 length equals 15 residues. Germline lookup yields CDR1 KGHSH and CDR2 LQKENI. As for this clone: The antigen remains undetermined.

Libraries were prepared by immunoSEQ multiplex PCR; TCRdb keeps only in-frame clonotypes and omits some of them. The sample consists of over 130,000 clones, just over 90% of them appearing once. V and J are TRBV18 and TRBJ2-3; TRBD2 might be the D (5 bases). This clonotype was obtained from an adult in good health. This specimen consisted of peripheral blood, obtained on day 0 of AZD1222 vaccination. The CDR3 protein is CASSLRRGESDTQYF. CDR3 sequence (DNA): TGTGCCAGCTCCCTTCGCCGGGGAGAATCAGATACGCAGTATTTT.